The present TCR beta chain was sequenced within a study of T cells after posttransplantation cyclophosphamide. The germline V gene has CDR1 SGHAT and CDR2 FQNNGV. This CDR3 contains 15 residues. The germline V and J ends were trimmed by 0 bases and 6 bases, with 12 bases remaining between them. For this clone: Antigen specificity is unknown.

The table came from immunoSEQ multiplex PCR; TCRdb's copy has only in-frame clones and leaves some out. The data contain around 9,000 clones, roughly 84% of them seen just once; the ten biggest clones take up about 23%. Treatment was busulfan-fludarabine conditioning, a marrow graft, and cyclophosphamide on days +3 and +4. Whole-study results and caveats: Later blood repertoires were often dominated by clones from the donor CD8+ memory compartment.

This sequence joins TRBV11-2 and TRBJ2-1, with D possibly being TRBD1 (5 bases). The origin of this receptor is a female patient between 40 and 55 years old who received an allogeneic stem cell transplant from an unrelated donor, was CMV-positive, and had no GVHD. Some T cells may be graft donor cells. The sample here was PBMCs, taken after allogeneic stem cell transplant with posttransplant cyclophosphamide. CDR3 amino acids: CASSLEIRDSNEQFF. CDR3 DNA sequence: TGTGCCAGCAGCTTAGAAATCAGGGATAGCAATGAGCAGTTCTTC.